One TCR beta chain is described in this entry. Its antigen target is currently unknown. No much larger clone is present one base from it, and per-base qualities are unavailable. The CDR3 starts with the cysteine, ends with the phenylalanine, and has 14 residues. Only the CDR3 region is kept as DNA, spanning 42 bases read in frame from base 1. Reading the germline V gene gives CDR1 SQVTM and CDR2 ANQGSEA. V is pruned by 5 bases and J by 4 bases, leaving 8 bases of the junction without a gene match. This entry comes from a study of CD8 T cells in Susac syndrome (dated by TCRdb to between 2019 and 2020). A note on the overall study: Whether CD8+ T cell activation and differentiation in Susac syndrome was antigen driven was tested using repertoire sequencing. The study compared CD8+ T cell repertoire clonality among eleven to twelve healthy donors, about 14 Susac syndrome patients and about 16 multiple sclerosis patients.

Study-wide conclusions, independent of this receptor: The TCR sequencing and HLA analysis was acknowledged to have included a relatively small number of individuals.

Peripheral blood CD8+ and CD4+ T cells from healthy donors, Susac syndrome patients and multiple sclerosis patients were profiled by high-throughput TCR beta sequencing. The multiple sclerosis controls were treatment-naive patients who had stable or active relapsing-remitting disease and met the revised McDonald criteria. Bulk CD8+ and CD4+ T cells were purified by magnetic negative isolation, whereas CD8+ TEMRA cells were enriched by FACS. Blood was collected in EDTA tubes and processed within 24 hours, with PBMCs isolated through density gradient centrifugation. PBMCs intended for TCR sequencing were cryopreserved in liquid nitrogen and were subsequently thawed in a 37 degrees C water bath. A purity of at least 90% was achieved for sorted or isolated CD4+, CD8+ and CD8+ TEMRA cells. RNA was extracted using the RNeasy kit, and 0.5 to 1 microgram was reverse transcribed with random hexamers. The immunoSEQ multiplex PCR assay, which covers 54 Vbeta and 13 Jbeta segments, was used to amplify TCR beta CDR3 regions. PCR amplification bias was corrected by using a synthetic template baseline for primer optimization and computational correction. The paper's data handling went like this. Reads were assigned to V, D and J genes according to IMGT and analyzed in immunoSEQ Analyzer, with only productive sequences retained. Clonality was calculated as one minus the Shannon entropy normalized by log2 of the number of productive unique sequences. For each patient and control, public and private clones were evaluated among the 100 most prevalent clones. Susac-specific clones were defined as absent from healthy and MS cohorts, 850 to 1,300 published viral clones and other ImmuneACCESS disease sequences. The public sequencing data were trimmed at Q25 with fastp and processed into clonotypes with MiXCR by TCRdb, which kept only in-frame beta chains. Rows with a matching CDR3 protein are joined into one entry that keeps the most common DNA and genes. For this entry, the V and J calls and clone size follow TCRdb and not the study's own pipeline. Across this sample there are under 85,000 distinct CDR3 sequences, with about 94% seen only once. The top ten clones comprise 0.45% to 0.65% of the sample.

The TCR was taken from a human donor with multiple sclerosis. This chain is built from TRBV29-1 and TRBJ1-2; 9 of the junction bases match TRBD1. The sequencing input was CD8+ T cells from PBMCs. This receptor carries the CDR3 CSVPGTGPFYGYTF. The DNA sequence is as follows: TGCAGCGTTCCCGGGACAGGGCCCTTCTATGGCTACACCTTC.